The text below deals with one TCR beta chain. The CDR3 extends over 13 amino acids. Germline loops: CDR1 SNHLY, CDR2 FYNNEI. V was cut by 3 bases and J by 2 bases, with 7 bases left in between. These data come from a study of shared clonotypes between healthy human individuals. Study-level background: Per donor, three plates held CD4 naive cells, three held CD4 memory, two held CD8 naive and one held CD8 memory.

The donors were all Caucasian adults (living in Nashville, Tennessee). Sequenced by immunoSEQ multiplex PCR; TCRdb stores in-frame clones only, minus some. This sample has fewer than 200,000 clones, with over 80% found just once. The source of this sequence is a woman aged 25 to 39 in good health. The specimen sequenced was naive CD4+ T cells sorted from blood. Documented subset: CD45RA+ positively selected. This sequence joins TRBV2 and TRBJ1-2; possible D gene TRBD1, 5 bases. CDR3 DNA sequence: TGTGCCAGCAGTGACTCAGGGAACTATGGCTACACCTTC. It yields the protein CASSDSGNYGYTF. Filled out from reference TRBV2 and TRBJ1-2, the complete variable domain reads EPEVTQTPSHQVTQMGQEVILRCVPISNHLYFYWYRQILGQKVEFLVSFYNNEISEKSEIFDDQFSVERPDGSNFTLKIRSTKLEDSAMYFCASSDSGNYGYTFGSGTRLTVV.